Listed below are T cell receptor beta chains from one sample, sequenced in a study of T cell responses to AZD1222 COVID-19 vaccine. The method was immunoSEQ multiplex PCR; TCRdb's version includes in-frame clones alone and lacks a portion of them. The sample carries 30,000 to 35,000 clones, about nine tenths recorded once. This sample comprised peripheral blood, obtained on day 0 of AZD1222 vaccination. The receptors shown here come from an adult in good health. Both conserved end residues are part of each CDR3. The order of the fields is D gene, J gene, CDR3 length, V gene, clone size, CDR3 protein, CDR3 DNA. A D gene is named only where the DNA matches it firmly. Not all rows give a size; the values are once, few, many and, for expanded clones, a class.

D: TRBD2; J: TRBJ2-5; length: 11; V: TRBV29-1; size: -; CDR3: CSENSGGVGNF; DNA: TGCAGCGAGAATAGCGGGGGAGTAGGGAACTTC
D: TRBD1; J: TRBJ1-3; length: 16; V: TRBV6-6; size: -; CDR3: CASSPKQGVIGNTIYF; DNA: TGTGCCAGCAGTCCGAAACAGGGGGTAATCGGAAACACCATATATTTT
D: -; J: TRBJ1-1; length: 15; V: TRBV11-2; size: -; CDR3: CASSNNMVMNTEAFF; DNA: TGTGCCAGCAGTAATAACATGGTAATGAACACTGAAGCTTTCTTT
D: TRBD2; J: TRBJ2-3; length: 16; V: TRBV24-1; size: -; CDR3: CATSDPSGGEGDTQYF; DNA: TGTGCCACCAGTGATCCCAGCGGGGGGGAAGGAGATACGCAGTATTTT
D: -; J: TRBJ2-7; length: 14; V: TRBV6-1; size: -; CDR3: CASSESRNSYEQYF; DNA: TGTGCCAGCAGTGAATCACGAAACTCCTACGAGCAGTACTTC
D: -; J: TRBJ2-2; length: 15; V: TRBV29-1; size: -; CDR3: CSVITRSVDTGELFF; DNA: TGCAGCGTTATCACCCGGTCGGTGGACACCGGGGAGCTGTTTTTT
D: -; J: TRBJ1-1; length: 12; V: TRBV19; size: -; CDR3: CASTFMNTEAFF; DNA: TGTGCCAGTACCTTCATGAACACTGAAGCTTTCTTT
D: -; J: TRBJ1-1; length: 13; V: TRBV6-2/TRBV6-3; size: -; CDR3: CASSYSGSTEAFF; DNA: TGTGCCAGCAGTTACTCGGGAAGCACTGAAGCTTTCTTT
D: -; J: TRBJ1-5; length: 14; V: TRBV19; size: -; CDR3: CASSTPGYNQPQHF; DNA: TGTGCCAGTAGTACCCCAGGTTACAATCAGCCCCAGCATTTT
D: -; J: TRBJ1-3; length: 16; V: TRBV5-1; size: -; CDR3: CASSLGTGERGNTIYF; DNA: TGCGCCAGCAGCTTGGGTACCGGGGAACGTGGAAACACCATATATTTT
D: -; J: TRBJ1-2; length: 13; V: TRBV12-3/TRBV12-4; size: -; CDR3: CASSWGAHYGYTF; DNA: TGTGCCAGCAGTTGGGGGGCTCACTATGGCTACACCTTC
D: TRBD1; J: TRBJ2-5; length: 14; V: TRBV12-5; size: -; CDR3: CASGLPRQGQTQYF; DNA: TGTGCTAGTGGTTTGCCTAGACAGGGGCAGACCCAGTACTTC
D: -; J: TRBJ1-6; length: 18; V: TRBV21-1; size: -; CDR3: CASSDPGTGRATNSPLHF; DNA: TGTGCCAGCAGCGACCCCGGGACAGGCCGCGCAACTAATTCACCCCTCCACTTT
D: -; J: TRBJ2-7; length: 11; V: TRBV6-2/TRBV6-3; size: once; CDR3: CASSQLYEQYF; DNA: TGTGCCAGCAGCCAGCTCTACGAGCAGTACTTC
D: TRBD1; J: TRBJ2-5; length: 14; V: TRBV7-2; size: -; CDR3: CASSSSTGVKTQYF; DNA: TGTGCCAGCAGCTCTTCGACAGGGGTCAAGACCCAGTACTTC
D: -; J: TRBJ2-7; length: 12; V: TRBV12-3/TRBV12-4; size: -; CDR3: CASSGRTSEQYF; DNA: TGTGCCAGCAGTGGCAGGACGAGCGAGCAGTACTTC
D: -; J: TRBJ1-2; length: 15; V: TRBV13; size: -; CDR3: CASTITTLSNYGYTF; DNA: TGTGCCAGCACGATTACCACACTTTCTAACTATGGCTACACCTTC
D: -; J: TRBJ1-1; length: 13; V: TRBV5-1; size: -; CDR3: CASTSLGGSEAFF; DNA: TGCGCCAGCACCTCCTTAGGGGGGAGTGAAGCTTTCTTT
D: -; J: TRBJ2-7; length: 14; V: TRBV5-1; size: -; CDR3: CASSLARVTYEQYF; DNA: TGCGCCAGCAGCTTGGCGCGGGTGACCTACGAGCAGTACTTC
D: -; J: TRBJ2-2; length: 14; V: TRBV7-2; size: -; CDR3: CASSLGGNTGELFF; DNA: TGTGCCAGCAGCTTAGGAGGGAACACCGGGGAGCTGTTTTTT
D: -; J: TRBJ2-7; length: 15; V: TRBV6-5; size: -; CDR3: CASRRLDRVTYEQYF; DNA: TGTGCCAGCAGACGACTCGATAGGGTAACCTACGAGCAGTACTTC
D: -; J: TRBJ1-1; length: 12; V: TRBV12-3/TRBV12-4; size: -; CDR3: CASSLVNNEAFF; DNA: TGTGCCAGCAGTTTAGTTAATAATGAAGCTTTCTTT
D: TRBD1; J: TRBJ1-5; length: 14; V: TRBV7-2; size: -; CDR3: CASSSTGNGQPQHF; DNA: TGTGCCAGCAGCTCGACAGGGAATGGGCAGCCCCAGCATTTT
D: TRBD1; J: TRBJ2-1; length: 15; V: TRBV5-1; size: -; CDR3: CASSLLGGVYNEQFF; DNA: TGCGCCAGCAGCTTATTAGGGGGCGTTTACAATGAGCAGTTCTTC
D: -; J: TRBJ1-1; length: 11; V: TRBV30; size: -; CDR3: CAWSADTEAFF; DNA: TGTGCCTGGAGTGCTGACACTGAAGCTTTCTTT
D: -; J: TRBJ2-1; length: 15; V: TRBV6-5; size: -; CDR3: CASSRLVGANNEQFF; DNA: TGTGCCAGCAGTCGCCTCGTGGGGGCTAACAATGAGCAGTTCTTC
D: -; J: TRBJ1-1; length: 15; V: TRBV10-1; size: -; CDR3: CASSESQGGDTEAFF; DNA: TGCGCCAGCAGTGAGTCCCAGGGAGGGGACACTGAAGCTTTCTTT
D: TRBD2; J: TRBJ2-1; length: 17; V: TRBV11-2; size: -; CDR3: CASSSGLAGAHRYEQFF; DNA: TGTGCCAGCAGCTCCGGACTAGCGGGGGCCCATCGCTATGAGCAGTTCTTC
D: -; J: TRBJ2-1; length: 15; V: TRBV30; size: -; CDR3: CAWSVGQSSYNEQFF; DNA: TGTGCCTGGAGTGTTGGTCAGAGCTCCTACAATGAGCAGTTCTTC